Following are 13 T cell receptor beta chains from one sample sequenced in a study of T cells in narcolepsy. This table comes from immunoSEQ multiplex PCR, and its TCRdb copy is limited to in-frame clones, with some not included. This table holds about 33,000 clones, more than 80% found once. Sequencing was performed on CD45RA- memory CD4+ T cells from PBMCs. Receptors were obtained from a human donor with narcolepsy.

The chain uses TRBV11-1 and TRBJ2-7, with D hard to call. V lost 5 bases to trimming and J lost 1 base, with 12 bases between them. The CDR3 has 14 residues. Germline loops: CDR1 SGHAT, CDR2 FQDESV (reference sequence). The chain's CDR3 is CASSEAVGSYEQYF. CDR3 DNA sequence: TGTGCCAGCAGCGAAGCCGTGGGTTCCTACGAGCAGTACTTC.

This chain links TRBV5-6 with TRBJ2-1, with D possibly TRBD2 on 7 matching bases. This CDR3 comprises 15 residues. V gave up 6 bases and J gave up 7 bases, with 20 bases separating them. Germline CDR1 reads SGHDT; CDR2 reads YYEEEE. CDR3 amino acids: CASMLNGGPSNEQFF. As DNA, the CDR3 is TGTGCCAGCATGTTAAACGGGGGGCCATCGAATGAGCAGTTCTTC.

This clone showed up just once. This chain links TRBV7-2 with TRBJ1-2; 8 bases line up with TRBD1. V gave up 4 bases and J gave up 3 bases; unmatched junction bases: 4. CDR1 is SGHTA and CDR2 is FQGNSA in the germline V gene. The CDR3 has 14 residues. Here the CDR3 reads CASSYKTGDYGYTF. In DNA form, the CDR3 reads TGTGCCAGCAGCTACAAGACAGGGGACTATGGCTACACCTTC.

This clone was counted between two and nine times. The chain joins TRBV27 to TRBJ2-2; a weak D match, TRBD1 (5 bases). The CDR3 has 14 amino acids. CDR1 is MNHEY and CDR2 is SMNVEV in the germline V gene (reference sequence). The germline V and J ends were trimmed by 7 bases and 1 base, with 10 bases remaining between them. This CDR3 reads CASTLGQNTGELFF. Written as DNA, the CDR3 is TGTGCCAGCACCCTCGGACAGAACACCGGGGAGCTGTTTTTT.

This clone was recorded once. The rearrangement joins TRBV5-6 to TRBJ1-2; D possibly corresponds to TRBD1 (6 bases). From germline, CDR1 is SGHDT and CDR2 YYEEEE. This CDR3 comprises 13 residues. V gave up 9 bases and J gave up 7 bases, with 19 bases separating them. CDR3 amino acids: CATARGRGSGYTF. The CDR3, as DNA: TGTGCCACCGCCAGGGGCAGGGGTAGTGGCTACACCTTC.

This chain connects TRBV29-1 to TRBJ1-4; 8 nucleotides line up with TRBD1. Germline V CDR1 and CDR2: SQVTM, ANQGSEA. The CDR3 covers 12 residues. V shed 6 bases and J 8 bases; nucleotides not matched to a gene: 5. In nucleotides, the CDR3 is TGCAGCGTAGACGGACAGGGCGAAAAACTGTTTTTT. Translating it yields CSVDGQGEKLFF.

The gene calls are TRBV9 and TRBJ1-6; no reliable D call. In germline, CDR1 is SGDLS, CDR2 YYNGEE. This CDR3 is built from 15 residues. V lost 0 bases and J 5 bases, leaving 9 bases between the germline ends. Written as DNA, the CDR3 is TGTGCCAGCAGCGTAGGGAGGGTAAATAATTCACCCCTCCACTTT. This gives the protein CASSVGRVNNSPLHF. The whole variable domain, remainder taken from reference TRBV9 and TRBJ1-6, is DSGVTQTPKHLITATGQRVTLRCSPRSGDLSVYWYQQSLDQGLQFLIQYYNGEERAKGNILERFSAQQFPDLHSELNLSSLELGDSALYFCASSVGRVNNSPLHFGNGTRLTVT.

The chain combines TRBV29-1 with TRBJ1-2; no clear D. Trimming removed 4 bases from V and 7 bases from J, with 13 bases in between. Germline assignment: CDR1 SQVTM and CDR2 ANQGSEA. CDR3 length: 12 residues. The CDR3 protein is CSVGPMGAGYTF. Here the CDR3 DNA reads TGCAGCGTTGGACCAATGGGAGCTGGCTACACCTTC.

This sequence joins TRBV7-3 and TRBJ1-2; D is perhaps TRBD1 (6 bases). V lost 5 bases and J 6 bases, leaving 13 bases between the germline ends. This CDR3 has 13 amino acids. Germline V lookup: CDR1 SGHTA, CDR2 FQGTGA. CDR3 bases: TGTGCCAGCAGCCCGCCAGGGGTCCATGGCTACACCTTC. Protein sequence: CASSPPGVHGYTF.

The chain carries TRBV7-6 and TRBJ1-6; TRBD1 matches at 10 bases. This CDR3 region has 22 residues. V shed 0 bases and J 5 bases; nucleotides not matched to a gene: 19. Germline loops: CDR1 SGHVS, CDR2 FNYEAQ. The DNA for the CDR3 is TGTGCCAGCAGCTTAGCGCTTAGGACAGGGGGACCGGTCGTCTCGAATAATTCACCCCTCCACTTT. Translated: CASSLALRTGGPVVSNNSPLHF.

The chain uses TRBV5-4 and TRBJ1-2, with no clear D. The CDR3 extends over 14 amino acids. Trimming left V 0 bases short and J 4 bases short, with 10 bases between. Germline V gives CDR1 SGHNT, CDR2 YYREEE (reference sequence). The CDR3 DNA follows: TGTGCCAGCAGCTTGGACCGCAGCTCCTATGGCTACACCTTC. Its translation is CASSLDRSSYGYTF.

This chain links TRBV5-1 with TRBJ2-5, with D hard to call. CDR1 SGHRS and CDR2 YFSETQ come from the germline V gene. The CDR3 sequence is 14 residues long. Between the trimmed V and J ends, which lost 5 bases and 2 bases, there was a span of 13 bases. The CDR3 loop is CASRYGSIQETQYF. The CDR3 nucleotides are TGCGCCAGCAGATACGGCAGTATTCAAGAGACCCAGTACTTC.

The genes are TRBV5-1 and TRBJ1-2; 10 bases align to TRBD1. Trimming removed 4 bases from V and 4 bases from J; junction bases left unmatched: 4. The CDR3 length is 14 residues. Germline CDR1 SGHRS, CDR2 YFSETQ. Here the CDR3 DNA reads TGCGCCAGCAGCCCGGACAGGGGGGGCTATGGCTACACCTTC. Protein product: CASSPDRGGYGYTF.